This TCR beta chain was recovered during a study of blood T cell repertoires in COVID-19. Background on the study: Specimens from acute and convalescent COVID-19 originated in the United States, Italy and Spain.

All enrollees were about 18 to 100 years old and from fewer than 30 US areas. Donors in Cohort 3 who had recovered were those with two negative PCRs, healthcare professional clearance, or resolution of their symptoms. Germline CDR1 is LGHDT and CDR2 is YNNKEL (reference sequence). Trimming removed 6 bases from V and 8 bases from J, with 14 bases in between. There are 14 residues in the CDR3. Authors' methods: Researchers report that nucleated cell counts were estimated from reference gene primer amplification. Some clones are missing from TCRdb's copy, which holds only in-frame ones; the method was immunoSEQ multiplex PCR. The DNA gave D and trimming, while V, J and clone size come from that table. This table has about 350,000 clones, approximately 84% appearing once.

The chain is built from TRBV3-1 (or the pseudogene TRBV3-2) and TRBJ1-6, with D tentatively TRBD1 (5 bases). The TCR sequence derives from a woman aged 25 to 39 who had recovered from COVID-19. Sequenced material: PBMCs or T cells enriched from blood (not recorded which). In DNA, the CDR3 is TGTGCCAGCAGTCAGGGCCCGGAGCATTCACCCCTCCACTTT. Its translation: CASSQGPEHSPLHF.